This entry concerns a single T cell receptor beta chain. Antigen: not known. The sample carries other DNA sequences with the same CDR3. This sample was taken from a study of cytomegalovirus exposure and HLA in healthy donors. Notes on the study in general: Later genetic work tied a missense DCLRE1C variant to beta-chain V and J trimming.

Though probably carrying unrecorded immune exposures, donors were nominally healthy at sampling. The PCR made use of 60 Vbeta and 13 Jbeta primers. Sequencing was performed with immunoSEQ multiplex PCR; in TCRdb, only in-frame clones are kept and a portion is missing. Of around 200,000 clones listed, around four fifths are singletons. This sequence was found in a woman between 40 and 50 years old in good health and CMV-seronegative. The sample consisted of PBMCs.

The CDR3 loop reads CASSLASSYNEQFF. CDR3 nucleotides: TGTGCCAGCAGTTTGGCTAGCTCCTACAATGAGCAGTTCTTC. V is TRBV27 and J is TRBJ2-1; no firm D call. V was cut by 3 bases and J by 0 bases, with 6 bases left in between. This CDR3 contains 14 residues. Germline CDR1 and CDR2: MNHEY and SMNVEV (reference sequence).